This T cell receptor (beta chain) appears in the sequencing data of a study of glioma-infiltrating T cells after dendritic cell vaccination listed by TCRdb under 2016. Concerning the study at large: Of the approximately 15 glioblastoma patients in the cohort, all drawn from Phase I and II dendritic cell vaccination trials, 9 were newly diagnosed and 6 had recurrent disease. Patients received autologous tumor lysate-pulsed dendritic cell vaccination between about 2003 and 2013. The vaccine consisted of monocyte-derived dendritic cells cultured less than eight days with IL-4 and GM-CSF, then pulsed overnight with autologous tumor lysate. Patients received three intradermal dendritic cell vaccine injections at biweekly intervals in the arm below the axilla. Deep sequencing of TCR beta CDR3 regions was used to quantify tumor-infiltrating lymphocyte content and compare tumor and blood repertoires in dendritic cell-vaccinated glioblastoma patients. Survival after dendritic cell vaccination was correlated with TCR sequencing metrics such as TIL content and the overlap between tumor and blood repertoires.

The paper as a whole reports these results and caveats: The cohort was small and heterogeneous, and full blood and tumor sets were available for few patients, with initial-recurrent tumor pairs available for even fewer patients. No direct relationship between TCR clonality and survival was found, suggesting that a diverse polyclonal response may matter. The three-group TCR overlap response model was characterized as speculative, and prospective validation of the model was stated to be required. Higher estimated pretreatment TIL content predicted longer time to progression and overall survival after dendritic cell vaccination.

Comment on this clone: Its antigen is currently not known. Qualities for individual bases were not recorded, and no much larger clone is one base off.

Patients were selected on the basis of adequate residual fresh-frozen tumor tissue and more than two years of available survival data. None of the glioblastoma patients carried an isocitrate dehydrogenase mutation, although molecular status otherwise varied. PBMC were collected before vaccination, two weeks after the third vaccination, and at tumor progression when it occurred. Genomic DNA was extracted with the Qiagen DNeasy Blood extraction Kit. Looking up the germline V gene yields CDR1 SNHLY and CDR2 FYNNEI. CDR3 length: 15 amino acids, cysteine to phenylalanine. Of all the DNA, just the CDR3 is kept, 45 bases in frame from base 1. Trimming removed 4 bases from V and 0 bases from J, leaving 9 bases between the germline ends. TCRB CDR3 regions were amplified from about 2 ug genomic DNA, or all available DNA if less, using the immunoSEQ assay. Multiplex PCR used 60 forward primers for TCR V beta segments and 13 reverse primers for J beta segments. Synthetic control templates were spiked into each sample at limiting dilution to estimate reads per starting template. Reads of 87 bp were generated by sequencing on the Illumina HiSeq System. On the authors' methods: PCR and sequencing errors were removed by a nearest neighbor algorithm that merged closely related sequences. TCR overlap was defined as the percentage of unique tumor TCR beta sequences that were also found in the peripheral blood of the same patient. TCRdb re-hosts the immuneACCESS table, in-frame sequences only. Its copies lack some clones; in the studies checked, an unresolved V gene accounts for under half of them, and the cause for the rest is not known. That table supplies the V and J calls and clone size; D and trimming were determined from the DNA. Present in this sample are under 70,000 clones, approximately 85% of which were seen just once. 7% to 10% of the sample is taken by the ten largest.

The sequence joins TRBV2 to TRBJ2-2; a tentative D match to TRBD2 spans 6 bases. This sequence originates from a human donor with glioblastoma. Sample: blood, taken before dendritic cell vaccination. Here is the DNA: TGTGCCAGCAGTGGGGGGAGGACGAACACCGGGGAGCTGTTTTTT. This yields the protein CASSGGRTNTGELFF.